This T cell receptor beta chain is drawn from a study of OX40 agonist ivuxolimab in advanced cancers. Study details: The patients got ivuxolimab, which is an agonistic anti-OX40 (CD134) antibody.

Notes on this clone: Its antigen is unidentified.

Findings of the study overall: Clonal expansion was among the lowest in partial responders at 0.1-3.0 mg/kg, especially CD8+.

The data were produced by immunoSEQ multiplex PCR, yet TCRdb's version contains in-frame clones alone and is incomplete. In the table there are 90,000 to 100,000 clones, about 86% of which are singletons. The TCR was taken from an adult with an advanced solid tumor such as melanoma, head and neck, liver or kidney cancer. Material: CD4+ or CD8+ T cells sorted from blood, obtained in a trial of the OX40 agonist ivuxolimab.

The CDR3 DNA reads TGCGCCAGCAGCCAAGGAAACAGGATAATCAAGAACACTGAAGCTTTCTTT. Encoded protein: CASSQGNRIIKNTEAFF. This chain connects TRBV4-1 to TRBJ1-1; TRBD1 might be the D (5 bases). Trimming shortened V by 1 base and J by 1 base, and 16 bases separated the two germline ends. This CDR3 region has 17 residues. Per the germline V gene, CDR1 is MGHRA and CDR2 is YSYEKL.